Sequencing of this T cell receptor (beta chain) was carried out in a study of blood T cell repertoires in COVID-19. The overall study: Donors in the United States, Italy and Spain gave samples during acute or convalescent COVID-19.

Here immunoSEQ multiplex PCR was the method, and the copy in TCRdb shows in-frame clones only, minus some. The sample includes about 370,000 clones, 85% to 90% of them seen just once. There are 14 residues in the CDR3. Trimming pared 5 bases from V and 6 bases from J, leaving 16 bases between. The V gene's germline CDR1 is SGHNT and CDR2 YENEEA. Material for sequencing was PBMCs or T cells enriched from blood (not recorded which). This receptor was taken from a man younger than 30 who had recovered from COVID-19. V usage is TRBV11-3 and J usage is TRBJ1-1, with a tentative D call TRBD1 (6 bases). CDR3 region: CASSPRPDSSEAFF. Here the CDR3 DNA reads TGTGCCAGCAGCCCGAGACCGGACAGTTCTGAAGCTTTCTTT.